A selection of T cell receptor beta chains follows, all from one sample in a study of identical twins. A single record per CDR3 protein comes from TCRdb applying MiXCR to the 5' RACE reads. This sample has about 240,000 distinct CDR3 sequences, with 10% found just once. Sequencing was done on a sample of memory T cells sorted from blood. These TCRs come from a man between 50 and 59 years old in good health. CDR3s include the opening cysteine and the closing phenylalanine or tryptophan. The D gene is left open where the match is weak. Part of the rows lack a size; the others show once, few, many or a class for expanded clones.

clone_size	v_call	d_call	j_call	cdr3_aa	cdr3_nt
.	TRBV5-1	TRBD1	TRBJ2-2	CASSPGTVYTGELFF	TGCGCCAGCAGCCCGGGGACAGTCTACACCGGGGAGCTGTTTTTT
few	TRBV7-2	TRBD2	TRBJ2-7	CASSASGTSHEQYF	TGTGCCAGCAGCGCAAGTGGGACTAGCCACGAGCAGTACTTC
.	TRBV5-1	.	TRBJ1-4	CASRDPNEKLFF	TGCGCCAGCAGAGATCCTAATGAAAAACTGTTTTTT
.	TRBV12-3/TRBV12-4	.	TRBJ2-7	CATLVAGSYEQYF	TGTGCCACCCTCGTGGCGGGATCCTACGAGCAGTACTTC
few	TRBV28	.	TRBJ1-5	CASSSPGGPDQPQHF	TGTGCCAGCAGTTCTCCCGGGGGGCCTGATCAGCCCCAGCATTTT
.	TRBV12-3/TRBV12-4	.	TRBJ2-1	CASRVTRYVGNEQFF	TGTGCCAGCAGGGTAACTAGATACGTGGGAAATGAGCAGTTCTTC
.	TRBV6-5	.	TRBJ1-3	CASSYSRVRGNTIYF	TGTGCCAGTAGTTACTCGAGGGTGCGGGGAAACACCATATATTTT
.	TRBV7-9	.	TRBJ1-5	CASSRDRWSNQPQHF	TGTGCCAGCAGCCGAGACAGGTGGAGCAATCAGCCCCAGCATTTT
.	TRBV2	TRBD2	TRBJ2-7	CAFKAGNSYEQYF	TGTGCCTTTAAAGCGGGGAACTCCTACGAGCAGTACTTC
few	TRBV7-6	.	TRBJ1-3	CASSLDRDGDTIYF	TGTGCCAGCAGCTTAGACAGGGATGGAGACACCATATATTTT
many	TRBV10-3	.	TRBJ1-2	CAISGGGNYGYTF	TGTGCCATCAGTGGCGGAGGGAACTATGGCTACACCTTC
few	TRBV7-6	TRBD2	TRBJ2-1	CASSSSGDSYNEQFF	TGTGCCAGCAGCTCTAGCGGGGACTCCTACAATGAGCAGTTCTTC
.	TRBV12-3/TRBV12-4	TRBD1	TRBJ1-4	CASRSGTGATNEKLFF	TGTGCCAGCAGGTCCGGGACAGGGGCAACTAATGAAAAACTGTTTTTT
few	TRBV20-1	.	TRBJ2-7	CSARDMVLAHEQYF	TGCAGTGCTAGAGATATGGTATTAGCCCACGAGCAGTACTTC
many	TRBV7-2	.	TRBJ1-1	CASLPGLNTEAFF	TGTGCCAGCTTACCGGGACTCAACACTGAAGCTTTCTTT
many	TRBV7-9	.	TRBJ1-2	CASSMYRAVYGYTF	TGTGCCAGCAGCATGTACAGGGCCGTCTATGGCTACACCTTC
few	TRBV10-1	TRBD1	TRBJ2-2	CASSESDRGRLFF	TGCGCCAGCAGTGAGTCCGACAGGGGTAGGCTGTTTTTT
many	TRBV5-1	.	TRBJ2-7	CASSPGGASSYEQYF	TGCGCCAGCAGCCCCGGGGGTGCGAGCTCCTACGAGCAGTACTTC
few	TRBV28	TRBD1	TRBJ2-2	CASSPTRTGMYGELFF	TGTGCCAGCAGTCCTACCCGGACAGGGATGTACGGGGAGCTGTTTTTT